This TCR beta chain was identified in a study of blood T cells in healthy people across ages (dated by TCRdb to the mid-2010s). Background on the whole study: Template switching captured roughly one uniquely barcoded TCR beta cDNA molecule per two T cells in model experiments. The donors were split into four age groups: young (average around 15 years), middle-aged (39), aged (62) and long-lived (over 75). Age-related changes in TCR beta repertoire diversity were measured in the study by deep sequencing normalized with unique cDNA molecular identifiers. The study analyzed two additional independent replicas of 1 million unique cDNA reads from the same blood draw for two donors, one aged 18 to 29 and one aged 80 or older.

The CDR3 numbers 15 residues from cysteine through phenylalanine. Of the read, only the CDR3 DNA is kept; its 45 bases are in frame from base 1. CDR1 and CDR2, looked up from the germline V gene, are SGDLS and YYNGEE. The junction shows trimming of 3 bases on V and 5 bases on J, and the gene matches do not reach 8 bases of it. Remarks on this clonotype: This receptor's antigen is unknown. Base qualities are not provided; no much larger clone lies one nucleotide away.

Study-wide findings and limitations: Estimates of total diversity based on one million sequenced T cells were regarded as lower bounds and as underestimates. The CMV infection status of donors was not known, potentially confounding age-related changes in expanded clonotypes. As age increased, observed TCR beta diversity per million T cells dropped in a roughly linear way, and a significant reduction was already evident by age about 36. Because profiling used bulk unsorted PBMCs, naive and antigen-experienced compartments could not be compared conclusively. A strong correlation was found between observed TCR beta diversity and the percentage of naive T cells measured by flow cytometry. Compared with the aged group, more naive CD4+ T cells, fewer expanded clones and increased TCR diversity were shown by the long-lived group, suggesting age selection.

The roughly 37 donors, aged 6 to 90 years, were systemically healthy Caucasian individuals from Russia. Approximately 11 milliliters of peripheral blood were drawn from each donor into EDTA-treated Vacutainer tubes. Ficoll-Paque density-gradient centrifugation was used to isolate PBMCs, with at least 7 million per sample. Trizol reagent was used to extract total RNA from the PBMCs, yielding at least 6 micrograms per sample. The percentages of naive CD45RAhigh/CD27high T cells were determined by flow cytometry on a PBMC aliquot from every donor. The method was 5' RACE. Sequencer: Illumina HiSeq 2500. The second PCR ran for roughly 7 to 12 cycles and used a J-beta primer mix along with a sample-barcoded 5' primer. Each TCR beta cDNA molecule received a unique molecular identifier from a template-switch 5' adaptor carrying 12 random nucleotides. At least 2.5 million CDR3-containing paired-end reads were obtained from each sample. First-strand cDNA was synthesized from all RNA with the Mint cDNA synthesis kit, primed by a TRBC-specific oligonucleotide. After uracil-DNA glycosylase treatment, a first 18-cycle PCR used universal primers M1SS and BC2_uni_R on all cDNA. In the authors' own workflow: Normalization of each sample was performed by random selection of 1 million high-quality reads, each carrying a distinct molecular identifier. Instead of being binned into consensus sequences, reads with shared molecular identifiers were discarded. MiTCR, run with a Q25 quality threshold and the strictest error-elimination algorithm, handled CDR3 identification, clonotype clustering and error correction. Lower-bound total TCR beta diversity was estimated with a nonparametric unseen species model using Euler transformation. TCRdb cleaned the public reads at Q25 with fastp, built clones with MiXCR and kept in-frame beta chains. Records with the same CDR3 protein are collapsed into one entry carrying the most frequent genes and DNA. TCRdb's processing, not the authors', yielded these V and J calls. A total of about 720,000 distinct CDR3 sequences appear in this sample, just under 25% of them only once. The ten largest clonotypes hold approximately 3.7% of the sample.

A further study also used this sample, focusing on T cells of mothers and their children. From that second study: The donors were nine systemically healthy Caucasian individuals, made up of three mothers and their six children. cDNA synthesis consumed the entire amount of extracted RNA, loaded at approximately 1.6 ug RNA in each 15 ul reaction. Sample barcodes and 2-4 random nucleotides were added via the M1S primer in the second PCR. Over 8 million TCR beta CDR3 reads were obtained for each mother, and 2.5 million to 3 million reads were obtained for each child. Thymic selection similarly shapes TCR recombination output in related and unrelated pairs, with minor effect from inherited differences. Normalized repertoire overlap was always slightly but never significantly higher in related than unrelated mother-child pairs. With a sensitivity of approximately 92 clones per million clonotypes, no persistent microchimeric T cell clones were detected. The study used deep NGS to compare TCR beta repertoires of mothers and children, seeking features distinguishing related mother-child pairs from unrelated individuals. On average, the children were approximately 11 +/- 4 years old, while the mothers were approximately 41 +/- 4 years old. After adapters were ligated using NEBNext reagents, the libraries underwent 100+100 nt paired-end sequencing on an Illumina HiSeq 2000. To prevent cross-contamination, the mother and child libraries were prepared a month apart and were sequenced in separate runs. For each donor, between about 500,000 and 2,200,000 distinct TCR beta clonotypes were identified. Naive TCR beta clonotypes were estimated from low-frequency clonotypes matched to each donor's FACS-determined naive share, without sorting.

The TCR comes from a boy between 10 and 17 years old in good health. Here the chain combines TRBV9 and TRBJ2-3; 8 junctional bases match TRBD2. The material sequenced was blood. The DNA sequence follows: TGTGCCAGCAGCGATATAGCGGGAAGAGGAGATACGCAGTATTTT. This codes for CASSDIAGRGDTQYF.